This is a list of T cell receptor beta chains from one sample in a study of blood T cell repertoires in COVID-19. The repertoire was sequenced with immunoSEQ multiplex PCR; TCRdb's copy has only in-frame clones and lacks some. The table shows some 300,000 clones, with around nine tenths occurring only once. The sequenced material came from PBMCs or T cells enriched from blood (not recorded which). These receptors were collected from a woman aged 45-60 years who had been exposed to COVID-19. Each CDR3 is given with its conserved first and last residue. D genes are given only for firm matches. Some rows mark clone size as missing; the rest say once, few, many or name a class of expanded clone.

.	TRBJ1-2	10	.	TRBV20-1	CSGLKQGYTF	TGCAGTGGTCTAAAACAGGGCTACACCTTC
.	TRBJ1-2	15	TRBD1	TRBV7-9	CASSLAPAGGAGYTF	TGTGCCAGCAGCTTAGCGCCTGCAGGGGGCGCGGGCTACACCTTC
.	TRBJ1-2	14	TRBD1	TRBV6-5	CASSFGQGASGYTF	TGTGCCAGCAGTTTCGGACAGGGGGCTAGTGGCTACACCTTC
.	TRBJ1-2	13	TRBD1	TRBV28	CASSPDRAVGYTF	TGTGCCAGCAGCCCGGACAGGGCCGTTGGCTACACCTTC
.	TRBJ1-2	13	TRBD1	TRBV3-1/TRBV3-2	CASSPGTGPGYTF	TGTGCCAGCAGCCCGGGGACAGGGCCTGGCTACACCTTC
.	TRBJ1-5	15	TRBD1	TRBV4-1	CASSQGQGAGQPQHF	TGCGCCAGCAGCCAGGGACAGGGGGCCGGGCAGCCCCAGCATTTT
.	TRBJ2-7	14	TRBD2	TRBV7-2	CASSLGGGTYEQYF	TGTGCCAGCAGCTTAGGGGGGGGGACCTACGAGCAGTACTTC
.	TRBJ2-7	15	TRBD1	TRBV6-5	CASKIRDRVSYEQYF	TGTGCCAGCAAAATCCGGGACAGGGTTTCCTACGAGCAGTACTTC
once	TRBJ1-1	12	.	TRBV30	CAWSARGNEAFF	TGTGCCTGGAGTGCCCGAGGAAATGAAGCTTTCTTT
.	TRBJ2-5	13	.	TRBV24-1	CATSEISAGTQYF	TGTGCCACCAGTGAGATAAGCGCGGGGACCCAGTACTTC
.	TRBJ1-2	14	TRBD1	TRBV3-1/TRBV3-2	CASSQGTGHYGYTF	TGTGCCAGCAGCCAAGGGACAGGGCACTATGGCTACACCTTC
.	TRBJ1-5	14	.	TRBV2	CASSGTGGNQPQHF	TGTGCCAGCAGCGGTACAGGAGGGAATCAGCCCCAGCATTTT
.	TRBJ1-1	16	.	TRBV28	CASSSSRDTRGTEAFF	TGTGCCAGCAGCTCCTCCCGGGACACCCGGGGCACTGAAGCTTTCTTT
.	TRBJ1-3	15	.	TRBV5-1	CASSLGAASGNTIYF	TGCGCCAGCAGCTTGGGGGCAGCCTCTGGAAACACCATATATTTT
.	TRBJ2-7	12	TRBD1	TRBV29-1	CSVDTGAREQYF	TGCAGCGTTGATACAGGGGCTAGGGAGCAGTACTTC
.	TRBJ1-6	13	TRBD1	TRBV6-5	CATRDRGFSPLHF	TGTGCCACCCGGGACAGGGGGTTTTCACCCCTCCACTTT
.	TRBJ2-5	16	TRBD2	TRBV3-1/TRBV3-2	CASSQAGGGPKETQYF	TGTGCCAGCAGCCAAGCGGGGGGGGGCCCGAAAGAGACCCAGTACTTC
.	TRBJ2-5	14	.	TRBV5-6	CASSLAGALETQYF	TGTGCCAGCAGCTTGGCAGGGGCGTTGGAGACCCAGTACTTC
once	TRBJ1-3	14	.	TRBV16	CASSQVSSGNTIYF	TGTGCCAGCAGCCAAGTCAGCTCTGGAAACACCATATATTTT
.	TRBJ2-2	13	.	TRBV3-1/TRBV3-2	CASSQTGTGELFF	TGTGCCAGCAGCCAAACAGGGACCGGGGAGCTGTTTTTT
.	TRBJ2-2	15	.	TRBV7-9	CASSSDRANTGELFF	TGTGCCAGCAGCTCCGACAGAGCGAACACCGGGGAGCTGTTTTTT
.	TRBJ2-7	19	TRBD2	TRBV6-2/TRBV6-3	CASSGRGTSGGPSSYEQYF	TGTGCCAGCAGTGGCCGCGGGACTAGCGGGGGGCCGAGCTCCTACGAGCAGTACTTC
.	TRBJ2-7	16	TRBD1	TRBV16	CASSHASGTVTYEQYF	TGTGCCAGCAGCCATGCGTCCGGGACAGTCACCTACGAGCAGTACTTC
.	TRBJ1-6	12	.	TRBV6-4	CASSDSRSPLHF	TGTGCCAGCAGTGACTCGCGGTCACCCCTCCACTTT
.	TRBJ1-2	14	TRBD1	TRBV28	CASRRQGFAYGYTF	TGTGCCAGCAGGCGACAGGGATTCGCCTATGGCTACACCTTC
.	TRBJ1-1	11	.	TRBV20-1	CSPGDGTEAFF	TGCAGCCCAGGGGACGGCACTGAAGCTTTCTTT